The next 18 T cell receptor beta chains were all read from a single sample in a study of shared clonotypes between healthy human individuals. Assay: immunoSEQ multiplex PCR; the TCRdb copy retains only in-frame clones and omits some. The table has millions of clones, 90% to 95% seen once; the top ten hold roughly 0.14%. The sample taken for sequencing was naive CD4+ T cells sorted from blood. The subset: CD45RA+ positively selected. The receptors were sampled from a man younger than 30 in good health.

The V gene is TRBV28, the J gene TRBJ2-7; TRBD1 agrees at 8 bases. Per germline, CDR1 MDHEN and CDR2 SYDVKM. With V trimmed by 4 bases and J by 4 bases, 9 bases remained unmatched. The CDR3 loop spans 15 amino acids. CDR3 amino acids: CASSSNGQGRYEQYF. As DNA, the CDR3 is TGTGCCAGCAGTTCCAATGGACAGGGACGTTACGAGCAGTACTTC.

The chain has TRBV27 and TRBJ2-7; 12 nucleotides align to TRBD2. The CDR3 totals 17 residues. Germline V gene lookup returns CDR1 MNHEY and CDR2 SMNVEV (reference sequence). Trimming took 5 bases from V and 2 from J; bases not matched to a gene: 10. CDR3 in DNA: TGTGCCAGCAGTCCAAGGCCTAGCGGGAGGGTGGCCTACGAGCAGTACTTC. Translating gives CASSPRPSGRVAYEQYF.

A single count supports this clone. This chain connects TRBV11-1 to TRBJ1-6, with D possibly matching TRBD1 (5 bases). This CDR3 has 13 residues. Trimming took 4 bases from V and 7 from J, leaving 8 bases between them. CDR1 and CDR2 (germline): SGHAT, FQDESV (reference sequence). CDR3 sequence: CASSSGPNSPLHF. CDR3 in DNA: TGTGCCAGCAGCTCGGGGCCGAATTCACCCCTCCACTTT.

CDR3 region: CASSLGESSYNSPLHF. The DNA for the CDR3 is TGCGCCAGCAGCTTGGGGGAGAGCTCCTATAATTCACCCCTCCACTTT. The rearrangement uses TRBV5-1 and TRBJ1-6; D gene unclear. V lost 0 bases to trimming and J lost 0 bases, with 7 bases between them. CDR3 length: 16 amino acids. Germline CDR1 reads SGHRS; CDR2 reads YFSETQ.

J is TRBJ2-3 and V is TRBV18; 8 positions agree with TRBD2. The ends lost 6 bases at V and 7 bases at J; junction bases unmatched: 9. From germline, CDR1 is KGHSH and CDR2 LQKENI. The CDR3 contains 14 residues. This CDR3 reads CASSPPGGLYTQYF. The CDR3 DNA is TGTGCCAGCTCTCCCCCGGGGGGGCTGTATACGCAGTATTTT.

This clone occurred once. CDR3 nucleotides: TGTGCCAGCCGACCCCCACAGGGCGGGGAGCAGTTCTTC. Amino acids: CASRPPQGGEQFF. The J gene is TRBJ2-1, the V gene TRBV10-3; D possibly corresponds to TRBD1 (6 bases). The CDR3 loop spans 13 amino acids. V lost 10 bases, J lost 10 bases, and 20 bases lay in between. Germline V gives CDR1 ENHRY, CDR2 SYGVKD.

In DNA, the CDR3 is TGTGCCAGCAGCGGGCGACCGGGACAGGGGACCGAGCAGTACTTC. This encodes CASSGRPGQGTEQYF. The chain is built from TRBV7-9 and TRBJ2-7, with 10 positions matching TRBD1. There are 15 residues in the CDR3. After removal of 5 bases from V and 6 bases from J, the junction contained 10 bases not matched to a gene. Germline CDR1 SEHNR, CDR2 FQNEAQ (reference sequence). The complete variable domain, with remaining parts taken from reference TRBV7-9 and TRBJ2-7, reads DTGVSQNPRHKITKRGQNVTFRCDPISEHNRLYWYRQTLGQGPEFLTYFQNEAQLEKSRLLSDRFSAERPKGSFSTLEIQRTEQGDSAMYLCASSGRPGQGTEQYFGPGTRLTVT.

The genes are TRBV5-6 and TRBJ1-2; the D gene is possibly TRBD1 (5 bases). The germline V and J ends were trimmed by 4 bases and 4 bases, with 14 bases remaining between them. Germline lookup yields CDR1 SGHDT and CDR2 YYEEEE. CDR3 length equals 14 residues. CDR3 sequence (DNA): TGTGCCAGCAGCAGGGGCTCCTTTGGCTATGGCTACACCTTC. As protein: CASSRGSFGYGYTF.

The chain couples TRBV5-1 to TRBJ2-1; 11 nucleotides align to TRBD2. The V gene end was trimmed by 4 bases and the J gene end by 4 bases; junction bases not matched to a gene: 7. The CDR3 has 16 amino acids. The germline CDR1 and CDR2 sequences are SGHRS and YFSETQ. CDR3 in amino acids: CASSQLTSGAYNEQFF. The CDR3 DNA reads TGCGCCAGCAGCCAACTGACTAGCGGGGCATACAATGAGCAGTTCTTC.

The rearrangement uses TRBV28 and TRBJ2-2; D ambiguous. The CDR3 runs 14 residues. Trimming pared 5 bases from V and 6 bases from J, leaving 13 bases between. Germline V gene lookup returns CDR1 MDHEN and CDR2 SYDVKM. The CDR3: CASSPPGGAGELFF. CDR3 bases: TGTGCCAGCAGTCCCCCGGGTGGGGCCGGGGAGCTGTTTTTT.

The genes are TRBV5-1 and TRBJ2-3; 7 bases are a match to TRBD1. The germline CDR1 and CDR2 sequences are SGHRS and YFSETQ. The CDR3 contains 15 residues. J lost 3 bases, V lost 4 bases, and 8 bases had no gene match. The CDR3 here is CASSRTGERTDTQYF. CDR3 nucleotides: TGCGCCAGCAGCCGTACAGGGGAGAGAACAGATACGCAGTATTTT.

The chain carries TRBV28 and TRBJ2-7; a weak D match, TRBD2 (5 bases). Per germline, CDR1 MDHEN and CDR2 SYDVKM. The V end was cut by 3 bases, the J end by 1 base, with 16 bases between. The CDR3 runs to 16 residues. Written as DNA, the CDR3 is TGTGCCAGCAGTTTTAGACTACGCGAGAATTCCTACGAGCAGTACTTC. Residues: CASSFRLRENSYEQYF.

On this clone itself: The same CDR3 also results from other DNA sequences found in this sample. The chain recombines TRBV28 with TRBJ2-7; D might be TRBD1 (6 bases). The CDR3 extends over 15 amino acids. Germline-derived CDR1 and CDR2 are MDHEN and SYDVKM. V was shortened by 4 bases and J by 0 bases, with 13 bases between the two germline ends. CDR3 DNA: TGTGCCAGCAGTTCCCCGGGACACTTCTCCTACGAGCAGTACTTC. It yields the protein CASSSPGHFSYEQYF.

This rearrangement joins TRBV2 to TRBJ1-1, with D hard to call. Trimming took 7 bases from V and 1 from J, leaving 16 bases between them. Germline values: CDR1 SNHLY, CDR2 FYNNEI. The CDR3 is 15 residues long. CDR3 in DNA: TGTGCCAGCACTACCCGGCCAGCCTCGAACACTGAAGCTTTCTTT. Protein sequence: CASTTRPASNTEAFF.

V is TRBV10-2 and J is TRBJ2-3; 10 nucleotides agree with TRBD1. Germline CDR1 WSHSY, CDR2 SAAADI. V gave up 8 bases and J gave up 2 bases; unmatched junction bases: 7. The CDR3 is made up of 15 amino acids. The CDR3 DNA is TGCGCCAGCGGGATGGGGACAGGGGACACAGATACGCAGTATTTT. It encodes CASGMGTGDTDTQYF.

The V gene is TRBV7-2, the J gene TRBJ2-5, with 11 nucleotides matching TRBD2. CDR3 length: 15 amino acids. In germline, CDR1 is SGHTA, CDR2 FQGNSA. V was pared by 1 base and J by 4 bases, with 2 bases of the junction left unmatched. CDR3 sequence: CASSLGSGGVETQYF. CDR3 sequence (DNA): TGTGCCAGCAGCTTAGGTAGCGGGGGGGTAGAGACCCAGTACTTC.

V is TRBV5-1 and J is TRBJ2-5; the D is unclear. Per germline, CDR1 SGHRS and CDR2 YFSETQ. V was trimmed by 4 bases and J by 5 bases, leaving 12 bases between them. The CDR3 runs to 13 residues. For the CDR3, the DNA is TGCGCCAGCAGCCCCCTGGGAACTGAGACCCAGTACTTC. Protein sequence: CASSPLGTETQYF.

For this clone: Other DNA variants within this sample encode the same CDR3. This chain connects TRBV10-3 to TRBJ1-1; unclear D gene. CDR3 size: 15 residues. The V end was cut by 0 bases, the J end by 4 bases, with 12 bases between. The V gene's germline CDR1 is ENHRY and CDR2 SYGVKD. CDR3 in DNA: TGTGCCATCAGTGAGTCGAAAGGTGCGGGCACTGAAGCTTTCTTT. Amino acid sequence: CAISESKGAGTEAFF.